One sample yielded the 5 T cell receptor beta chains listed below, sequenced in a study of T cell repertoires in cytomegalovirus infection. Their target antigens are unknown. TCRdb called the reads again in MiXCR, with one record for every CDR3 protein. The data contain 550,000 to 850,000 distinct CDR3 sequences, around 30% of them singletons. This specimen was cultured PBMCs, taken from culture after CMV antigen stimulation. These receptors were obtained from a human donor in good health (CMV status not recorded). Some clones in this sample may be carry-over from other donors' samples.

This clonotype was observed once. The V and J genes are TRBV5-6 and TRBJ1-3; D gene uncertain. Germline V gene lookup returns CDR1 SGHDT and CDR2 YYEEEE. V lost 9 bases and J 1 base, leaving 11 bases between the germline ends. The CDR3 has 13 residues. CDR3 protein: CATNGGSGNTIYF. DNA for the CDR3: TGTGCCACTAACGGAGGGTCTGGAAACACCATATATTTT.

This clonotype was found a few times. Since the CDR3 does not end with the conserved phenylalanine or tryptophan, this likely comes from a read error. The DNA is left out, because the CDR3 cannot be placed on it with certainty; the CDR3 is given as TCRdb lists it. CDR3 sequence: CASSLVGLGAGLVY. This rearrangement joins TRBV7-2 to TRBJ2-5; the table's D call TRBD1 went unverified against the DNA. Germline V CDR1 and CDR2: SGHTA, FQGNSA. Ends included, the CDR3 has 14 residues.

The V and J genes are TRBV7-9 and TRBJ2-7; D is perhaps TRBD2 (5 bases). Germline values: CDR1 SEHNR, CDR2 FQNEAQ (reference sequence). There are 12 residues in the CDR3. V was pared by 5 bases and J by 2 bases, with 7 bases between. This CDR3 is CASSPEAYEQYF. DNA for the CDR3: TGTGCCAGCAGCCCGGAGGCCTACGAGCAGTACTTC.

This clonotype was recorded at least ten times. The rearrangement uses TRBV7-8 and TRBJ2-7, with 7 bases fitting TRBD2. Unmatched junction bases numbered 9, after V lost 5 bases and J lost 2 bases. Germline assignment: CDR1 SGHVS and CDR2 FQNEAQ. This CDR3 is built from 15 residues. CDR3 region: CASSTSPSGTYEQYF. The CDR3 coding sequence is TGTGCCAGCAGCACCAGTCCAAGCGGGACCTACGAGCAGTACTTC.

The V and J genes are TRBV7-9 and TRBJ2-1, with TRBD2 matching 8 bases. The junction had 9 bases not matched to a gene; V was cut back by 3 bases and J by 5 bases. The germline gives CDR1 SEHNR, CDR2 FQNEAQ (reference sequence). The CDR3 loop spans 16 amino acids. CDR3 nucleotides: TGTGCCAGCAGCTTTGAACACGGGAGGGCGGACAATGAGCAGTTCTTC. This encodes CASSFEHGRADNEQFF.